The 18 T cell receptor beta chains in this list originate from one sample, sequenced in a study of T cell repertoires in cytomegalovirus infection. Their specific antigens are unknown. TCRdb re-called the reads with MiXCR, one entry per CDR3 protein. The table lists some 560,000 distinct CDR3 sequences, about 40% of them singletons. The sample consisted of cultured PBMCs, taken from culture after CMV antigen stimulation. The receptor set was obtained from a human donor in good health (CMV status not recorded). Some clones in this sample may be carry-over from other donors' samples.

CDR3 protein: CASSISRTGLEGGQYF. The CDR3 DNA follows: TGTGCCAGCAGCATAAGCCGGACAGGGCTGGAGGGTGGGCAGTACTTC. This sequence joins TRBV7-9 and TRBJ2-7; 8 nucleotides match TRBD1. The CDR3 contains 16 residues. CDR1 SEHNR and CDR2 FQNEAQ come from the germline V gene (reference sequence). V gave up 5 bases and J gave up 9 bases; unmatched junction bases: 18. Full variable domain (missing parts from reference TRBV7-9 and TRBJ2-7): DTGVSQNPRHKITKRGQNVTFRCDPISEHNRLYWYRQTLGQGPEFLTYFQNEAQLEKSRLLSDRFSAERPKGSFSTLEIQRTEQGDSAMYLCASSISRTGLEGGQYFGPGTRLTVT.

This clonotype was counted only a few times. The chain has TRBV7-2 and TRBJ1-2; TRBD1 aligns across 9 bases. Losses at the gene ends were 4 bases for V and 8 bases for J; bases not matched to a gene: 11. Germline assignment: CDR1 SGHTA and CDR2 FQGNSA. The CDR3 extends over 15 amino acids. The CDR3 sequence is CASSSNIQGAGGYTF. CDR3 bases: TGTGCCAGCAGCTCCAATATACAGGGGGCGGGAGGCTACACCTTC.

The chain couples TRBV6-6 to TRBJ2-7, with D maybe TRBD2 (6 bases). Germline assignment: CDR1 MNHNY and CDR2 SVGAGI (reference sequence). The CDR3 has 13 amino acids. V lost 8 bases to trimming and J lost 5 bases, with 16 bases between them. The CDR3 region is CASGSTSTHEQYF. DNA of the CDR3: TGTGCCAGCGGATCCACTAGCACCCACGAGCAGTACTTC.

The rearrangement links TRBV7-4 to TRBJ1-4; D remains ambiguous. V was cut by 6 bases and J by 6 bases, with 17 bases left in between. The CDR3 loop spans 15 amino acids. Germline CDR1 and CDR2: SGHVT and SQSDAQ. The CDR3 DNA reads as TGTGCCAGCAGTCTGATCTCTAACGGGGATGAAAAACTGTTTTTT. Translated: CASSLISNGDEKLFF.

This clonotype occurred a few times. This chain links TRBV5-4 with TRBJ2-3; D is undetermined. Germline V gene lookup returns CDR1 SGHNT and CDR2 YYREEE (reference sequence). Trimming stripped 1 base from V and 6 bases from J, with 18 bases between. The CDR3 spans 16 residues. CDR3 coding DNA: TGTGCCAGCAGCTTGTTCAGGAAGGGCAGTATGGATACGCAGTATTTT. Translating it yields CASSLFRKGSMDTQYF.

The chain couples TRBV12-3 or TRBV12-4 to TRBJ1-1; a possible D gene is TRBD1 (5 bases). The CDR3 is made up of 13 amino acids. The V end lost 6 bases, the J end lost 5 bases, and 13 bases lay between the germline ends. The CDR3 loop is CASSFIQGTEAFF. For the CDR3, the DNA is TGTGCCAGCAGCTTTATCCAGGGTACTGAAGCTTTCTTT.

The CDR3 here is CASTVGQAASNYEQYF. CDR3 nucleotide sequence: TGTGCCAGCACCGTGGGACAGGCGGCTTCCAACTACGAGCAGTACTTC. V usage is TRBV6-8 and J usage is TRBJ2-7, with 8 bases lining up with TRBD1. From germline, CDR1 is MNHGY and CDR2 SAAAGT. Losses at the gene ends were 7 bases for V and 3 bases for J; bases not matched to a gene: 14. This CDR3 comprises 16 residues.

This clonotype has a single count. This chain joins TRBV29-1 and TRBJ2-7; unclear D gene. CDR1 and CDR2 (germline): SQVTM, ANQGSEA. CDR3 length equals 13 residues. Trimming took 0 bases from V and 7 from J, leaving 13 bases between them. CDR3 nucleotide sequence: TGCAGCGTTGAAGATTCCCTGATGGGGGAGCAGTACTTC. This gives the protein CSVEDSLMGEQYF.

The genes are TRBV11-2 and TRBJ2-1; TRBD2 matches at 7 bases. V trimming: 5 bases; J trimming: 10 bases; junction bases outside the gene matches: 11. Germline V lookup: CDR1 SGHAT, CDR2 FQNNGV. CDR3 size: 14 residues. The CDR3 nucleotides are TGTGCCAGCAGCGACTGGGGGGGAGGGCTGGAGCAGTTCTTC. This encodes CASSDWGGGLEQFF.

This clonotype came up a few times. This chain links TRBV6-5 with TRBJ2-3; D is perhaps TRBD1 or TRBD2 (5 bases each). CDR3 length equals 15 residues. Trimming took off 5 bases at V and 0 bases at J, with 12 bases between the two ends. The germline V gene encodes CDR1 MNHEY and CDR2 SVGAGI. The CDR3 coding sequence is TGTGCCAGCAGTCCTTGGGACCCGAGCACAGATACGCAGTATTTT. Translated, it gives CASSPWDPSTDTQYF.

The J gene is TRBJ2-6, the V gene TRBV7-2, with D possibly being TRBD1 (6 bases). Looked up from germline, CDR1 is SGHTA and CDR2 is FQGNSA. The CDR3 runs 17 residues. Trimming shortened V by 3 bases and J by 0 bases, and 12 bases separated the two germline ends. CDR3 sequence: CASSFGTPFSGANVLTF. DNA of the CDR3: TGTGCCAGCAGCTTTGGGACACCCTTCTCTGGGGCCAACGTCCTGACTTTC.

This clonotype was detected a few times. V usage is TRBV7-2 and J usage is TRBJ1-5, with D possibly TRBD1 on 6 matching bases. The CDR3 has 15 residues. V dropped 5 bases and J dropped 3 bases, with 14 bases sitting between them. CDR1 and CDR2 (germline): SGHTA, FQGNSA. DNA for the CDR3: TGTGCCAGCAGCGCATGGGGGCAGGACAATCAGCCCCAGCATTTT. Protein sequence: CASSAWGQDNQPQHF.

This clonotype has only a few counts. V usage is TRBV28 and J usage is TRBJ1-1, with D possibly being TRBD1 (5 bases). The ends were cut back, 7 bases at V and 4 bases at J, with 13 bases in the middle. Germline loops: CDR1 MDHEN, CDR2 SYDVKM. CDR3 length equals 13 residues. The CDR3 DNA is TGTGCCAGCACTCAATTGGGGGTCACTGAAGCTTTCTTT. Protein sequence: CASTQLGVTEAFF.

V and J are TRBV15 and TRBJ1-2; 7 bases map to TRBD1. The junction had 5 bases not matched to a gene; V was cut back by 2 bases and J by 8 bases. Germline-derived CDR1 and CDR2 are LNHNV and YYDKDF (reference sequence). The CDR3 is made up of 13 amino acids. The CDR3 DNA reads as TGTGCCACCAGCAGAAAGGGGGCAGACGGCTACACCTTC. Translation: CATSRKGADGYTF.

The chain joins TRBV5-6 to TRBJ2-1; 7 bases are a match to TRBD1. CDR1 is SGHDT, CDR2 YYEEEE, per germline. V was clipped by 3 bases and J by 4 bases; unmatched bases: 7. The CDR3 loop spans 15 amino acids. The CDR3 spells CASSWDSRRYNEQFF. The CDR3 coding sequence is TGTGCCAGCAGCTGGGACAGCCGGCGATACAATGAGCAGTTCTTC.

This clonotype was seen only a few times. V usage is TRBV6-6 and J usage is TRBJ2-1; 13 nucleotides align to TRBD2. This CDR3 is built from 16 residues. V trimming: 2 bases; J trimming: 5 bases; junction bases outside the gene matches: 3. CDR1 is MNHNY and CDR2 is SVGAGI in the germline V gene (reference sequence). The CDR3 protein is CASSYTGLAGNNEQFF. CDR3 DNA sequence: TGTGCCAGCAGTTACACGGGACTAGCGGGGAACAATGAGCAGTTCTTC.

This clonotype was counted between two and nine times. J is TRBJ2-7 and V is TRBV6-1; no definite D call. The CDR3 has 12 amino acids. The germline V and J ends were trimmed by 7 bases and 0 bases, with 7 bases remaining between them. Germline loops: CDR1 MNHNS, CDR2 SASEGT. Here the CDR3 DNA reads TGTGCCAGCACCGCCTTCTCCTACGAGCAGTACTTC. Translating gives CASTAFSYEQYF.

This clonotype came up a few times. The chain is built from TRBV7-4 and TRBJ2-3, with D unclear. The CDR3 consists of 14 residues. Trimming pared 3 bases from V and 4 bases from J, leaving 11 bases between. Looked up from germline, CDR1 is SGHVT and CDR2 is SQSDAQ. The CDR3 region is CASSLSASADTQYF. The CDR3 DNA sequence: TGTGCCAGCAGCTTGTCGGCCTCCGCAGATACGCAGTATTTT.